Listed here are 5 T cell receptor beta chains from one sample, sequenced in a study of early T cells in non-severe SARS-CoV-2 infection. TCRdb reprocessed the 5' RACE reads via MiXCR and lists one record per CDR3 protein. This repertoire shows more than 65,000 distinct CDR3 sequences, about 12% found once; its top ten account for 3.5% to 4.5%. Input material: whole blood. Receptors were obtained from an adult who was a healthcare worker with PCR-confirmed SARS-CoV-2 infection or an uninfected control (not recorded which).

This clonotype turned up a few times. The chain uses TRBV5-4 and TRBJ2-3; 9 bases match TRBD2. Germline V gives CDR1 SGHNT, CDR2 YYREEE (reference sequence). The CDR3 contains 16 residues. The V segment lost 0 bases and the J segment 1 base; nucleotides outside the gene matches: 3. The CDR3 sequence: CASSLGSGSGTDTQYF. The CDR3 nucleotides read TGTGCCAGCAGCTTGGGTAGCGGGAGCGGCACAGATACGCAGTATTTT.

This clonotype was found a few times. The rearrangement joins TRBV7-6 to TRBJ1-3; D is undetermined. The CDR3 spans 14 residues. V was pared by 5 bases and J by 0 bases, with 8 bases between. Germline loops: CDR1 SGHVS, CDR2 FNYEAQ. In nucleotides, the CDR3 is TGTGCCAGCAGCCTCGCGGCCTCTGGAAACACCATATATTTT. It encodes CASSLAASGNTIYF.

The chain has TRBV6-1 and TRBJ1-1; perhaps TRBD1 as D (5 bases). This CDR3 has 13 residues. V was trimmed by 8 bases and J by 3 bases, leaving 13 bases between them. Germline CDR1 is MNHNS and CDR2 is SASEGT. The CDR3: CASGRQGYTEAFF. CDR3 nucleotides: TGTGCCAGCGGTAGGCAGGGATACACTGAAGCTTTCTTT.

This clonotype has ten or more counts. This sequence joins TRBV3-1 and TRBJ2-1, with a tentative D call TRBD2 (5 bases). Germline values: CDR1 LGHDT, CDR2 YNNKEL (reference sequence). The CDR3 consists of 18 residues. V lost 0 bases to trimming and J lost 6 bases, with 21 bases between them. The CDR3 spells CASSQDRGSPEPSNEQFF. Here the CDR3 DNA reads TGTGCCAGCAGCCAAGATAGAGGGTCCCCGGAACCTTCCAATGAGCAGTTCTTC.

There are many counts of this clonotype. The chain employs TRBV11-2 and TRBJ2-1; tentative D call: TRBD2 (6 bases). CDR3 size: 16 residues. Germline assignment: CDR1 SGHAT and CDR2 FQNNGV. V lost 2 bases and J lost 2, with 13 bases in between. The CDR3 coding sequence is TGTGCCAGCAGCTTAACCGGCGGGATTGCCTACAATGAGCAGTTCTTC. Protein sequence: CASSLTGGIAYNEQFF.